This passage covers 29 T cell receptor beta chains from one sample sequenced in a study of OX40 agonist ivuxolimab in advanced cancers. Libraries were prepared by immunoSEQ multiplex PCR; TCRdb keeps only in-frame clonotypes and omits some of them. The sample shows approximately 84,000 clones, roughly 85% of them seen only once. The sample here was CD4+ or CD8+ T cells sorted from blood, taken in a trial of the OX40 agonist ivuxolimab. The receptors derive from an adult with an advanced solid tumor such as melanoma, head and neck, liver or kidney cancer.

In this sample, this clone turned up once. This chain links TRBV19 with TRBJ2-7; D may be TRBD1 (6 bases). V shed 2 bases and J shed 6 bases, with 11 bases lying between them. This CDR3 region has 13 residues. CDR1 is LNHDA and CDR2 is SQIVND in the germline V gene (reference sequence). The CDR3 is CASSITGRSEQYF. CDR3 nucleotides: TGTGCCAGTAGTATAACAGGGCGCTCCGAGCAGTACTTC.

In its sample, this clone was seen a few times. The V call is TRBV28, the J call TRBJ2-1, with 10 bases fitting TRBD2. Trimming took 6 bases from V and 8 from J; bases not matched to a gene: 13. Germline values: CDR1 MDHEN, CDR2 SYDVKM. The CDR3 loop spans 16 amino acids. CDR3 DNA: TGTGCCAGCAGGCTAAGGGGACTAGCGAGGGTCGATGAGCAGTTCTTC. It translates to CASRLRGLARVDEQFF.

The V call is TRBV7-9, the J call TRBJ2-3; the D is unclear. CDR1 and CDR2 from the germline V gene are SEHNR and FQNEAQ (reference sequence). V lost 5 bases to trimming and J lost 9 bases, with 15 bases between them. The CDR3 totals 13 residues. CDR3 sequence (DNA): TGTGCCAGCAGCCCCAGGACGACCTACACGCAGTATTTT. Translating it yields CASSPRTTYTQYF.

This rearrangement joins TRBV19 to TRBJ2-1; 9 nucleotides align to TRBD2. Germline lookup yields CDR1 LNHDA and CDR2 SQIVND (reference sequence). Trimming removed 9 bases from V and 2 bases from J; junction bases left unmatched: 8. The CDR3 sequence is 15 residues long. DNA for the CDR3: TGTGCCAGCGCCCCTAGCGGGGATGCCTACAATGAGCAGTTCTTC. Protein sequence: CASAPSGDAYNEQFF.

The chain joins TRBV28 to TRBJ2-3; 10 nucleotides match TRBD2. V was pared by 4 bases and J by 5 bases, with 15 bases of the junction left unmatched. The CDR3 consists of 18 residues. Per the germline V gene, CDR1 is MDHEN and CDR2 is SYDVKM. The CDR3 DNA is TGTGCCAGCAGTTCGGCCCCAGGAGCGGGGGGGTCACTAGATACGCAGTATTTT. The encoded protein is CASSSAPGAGGSLDTQYF.

This clone was detected only once. The chain couples TRBV19 to TRBJ2-5, with TRBD2 matching 12 bases. The end of the DNA aligns better with TRBJ2-7, so the J call may be wrong. The CDR3 has 15 amino acids. Germline assignment: CDR1 LNHDA and CDR2 SQIVND (reference sequence). CDR3 region: CASSVRLAGAFEQYF. CDR3 DNA sequence: TGTGCCAGTAGTGTAAGACTAGCGGGGGCATTCGAGCAGTACTTC.

DNA for the CDR3: TGTGCCAGCAGCACGGGGACAGCGAACACTGAAGCTTTCTTT. As protein: CASSTGTANTEAFF. The chain joins TRBV5-6 to TRBJ1-1, with TRBD1 matching 7 bases. This CDR3 contains 14 residues. Unmatched junction bases numbered 4, after V lost 4 bases and J lost 1 base. Per germline, CDR1 SGHDT and CDR2 YYEEEE. Full variable domain (rest looked up from reference TRBV5-6 and TRBJ1-1): DAGVTQSPTHLIKTRGQQVTLRCSPKSGHDTVSWYQQALGQGPQFIFQYYEEEERQRGNFPDRFSGHQFPNYSSELNVNALLLGDSALYLCASSTGTANTEAFFGQGTRLTVV.

This chain joins TRBV18 and TRBJ1-1; the match to TRBD1 covers 7 bases. Trimming cost V 2 bases and J 1 base; bases outside gene matches: 4. The length of the CDR3 is 15 residues. The germline V gene encodes CDR1 KGHSH and CDR2 LQKENI. The CDR3 DNA is TGTGCCAGCTCACCAGGACAGGAGAGGAACACTGAAGCTTTCTTT. It is translated as CASSPGQERNTEAFF.

This rearrangement joins TRBV5-1 to TRBJ1-5, with 7 nucleotides matching TRBD1. Germline V CDR1 and CDR2: SGHRS, YFSETQ. V gave up 3 bases and J gave up 3 bases; unmatched junction bases: 6. The CDR3 is made up of 15 amino acids. The CDR3 region is CASSSSGQINQPQHF. CDR3 bases: TGCGCCAGCAGCTCCTCGGGACAGATCAATCAGCCCCAGCATTTT.

The genes are TRBV18 and TRBJ1-5, with D unresolved. CDR1 KGHSH and CDR2 LQKENI come from the germline V gene. V was trimmed by 3 bases and J by 6 bases, leaving 6 bases between them. This CDR3 has 12 amino acids. The DNA of the CDR3 is TGTGCCAGCTCACCCACCGGTCAGCCCCAGCATTTT. The encoded protein is CASSPTGQPQHF.

This rearrangement joins TRBV5-4 to TRBJ2-1; tentatively, D is TRBD1 or TRBD2 (5 bases each). The CDR3 is made up of 15 amino acids. V lost 4 bases and J 0 bases, leaving 11 bases between the germline ends. Germline V gives CDR1 SGHNT, CDR2 YYREEE (reference sequence). CDR3 region: CASSIGTGSYNEQFF. The CDR3 region has the DNA TGTGCCAGCAGCATAGGGACCGGCTCCTACAATGAGCAGTTCTTC.

The chain links TRBV7-3 to TRBJ1-1, with no clear D. CDR1 SGHTA and CDR2 FQGTGA come from the germline V gene. V was cut by 1 base and J by 6 bases, with 9 bases left in between. CDR3 length equals 13 residues. DNA for the CDR3: TGTGCCAGCAGCTTAAATTGGGGAGCTGAAGCTTTCTTT. Residues: CASSLNWGAEAFF.

This sequence joins TRBV11-1 and TRBJ2-2; D gene unclear. Between the trimmed V and J ends, which lost 3 bases and 4 bases, there was a span of 6 bases. The CDR3 extends over 13 amino acids. In germline, CDR1 is SGHAT, CDR2 FQDESV (reference sequence). CDR3 amino acids: CASSFVRTGELFF. In DNA, the CDR3 is TGTGCCAGCAGCTTTGTCCGCACCGGGGAGCTGTTTTTT.

V usage is TRBV28 and J usage is TRBJ1-2, with TRBD1 as a possible D gene (5 bases). CDR1 and CDR2 from the germline V gene are MDHEN and SYDVKM. The CDR3 loop spans 13 amino acids. V was clipped by 6 bases and J by 6 bases, with 14 bases between them. CDR3 nucleotides: TGTGCCAGCAGCCTCACCCACAGGAATGGCTACACCTTC. Translation gives CASSLTHRNGYTF.

This clone was seen only a few times. CDR3 sequence reads: CAWSPTFRSRANSPLHF. Here the CDR3 DNA reads TGTGCCTGGAGTCCGACCTTTCGGAGCCGGGCGAATTCACCCCTCCACTTT. The chain has TRBV30 and TRBJ1-6; no clear D. The CDR3 consists of 17 residues. Trimming cost V 2 bases and J 7 bases, with 21 bases left between them. Germline V CDR1 and CDR2: GTSNPN, SVGIG (reference sequence).

In its sample, this clone was seen a few times. The rearrangement links TRBV28 to TRBJ1-6, with a weak D call TRBD1 (6 bases). CDR1 and CDR2 (germline): MDHEN, SYDVKM. The CDR3 spans 12 residues. With 11 bases removed from V and 7 bases from J, the gap between germline ends came to 12 bases. CDR3 coding DNA: TGTGCCGTACGGGACAACAATTCACCCCTCCACTTT. Its translation: CAVRDNNSPLHF.

This sequence joins TRBV7-9 and TRBJ1-4; tentative D call: TRBD1 (6 bases). CDR1 is SEHNR and CDR2 is FQNEAQ in the germline V gene (reference sequence). The CDR3 spans 15 residues. V was pared by 5 bases and J by 1 base, with 11 bases between. The CDR3 protein is CASSQDRRTNEKLFF. CDR3 DNA sequence: TGTGCCAGCAGCCAAGACAGGAGAACTAATGAAAAACTGTTTTTT.

A few counts support this clone. This chain links TRBV9 with TRBJ2-5; possibly TRBD1 for D (5 bases). Trimming left V 0 bases short and J 1 base short, with 10 bases between. Germline V gene lookup returns CDR1 SGDLS and CDR2 YYNGEE. This CDR3 spans 15 amino acids. Here the CDR3 reads CASSVAAGPQETQYF. CDR3 in DNA: TGTGCCAGCAGCGTAGCTGCAGGGCCCCAAGAGACCCAGTACTTC. The variable domain in full, with the rest retrieved from reference TRBV9 and TRBJ2-5, is DSGVTQTPKHLITATGQRVTLRCSPRSGDLSVYWYQQSLDQGLQFLIQYYNGEERAKGNILERFSAQQFPDLHSELNLSSLELGDSALYFCASSVAAGPQETQYFGPGTRLLVL.

The V gene is TRBV7-9, the J gene TRBJ1-5; D uncertain. The CDR3 extends over 12 amino acids. Germline-derived CDR1 and CDR2 are SEHNR and FQNEAQ (reference sequence). Trimming pared 3 bases from V and 4 bases from J, leaving 4 bases between. CDR3 loop: CASSFPNQPQHF. CDR3 DNA sequence: TGTGCCAGCAGCTTCCCAAATCAGCCCCAGCATTTT. The whole variable domain, remainder taken from reference TRBV7-9 and TRBJ1-5, is DTGVSQNPRHKITKRGQNVTFRCDPISEHNRLYWYRQTLGQGPEFLTYFQNEAQLEKSRLLSDRFSAERPKGSFSTLEIQRTEQGDSAMYLCASSFPNQPQHFGDGTRLSIL.

This clone was detected a few times. The gene calls are TRBV6-5 and TRBJ1-2, with unresolved D. Trimming took off 6 bases at V and 4 bases at J, with 12 bases between the two ends. CDR1 is MNHEY, CDR2 SVGAGI, per germline. This CDR3 is 13 amino acids long. CDR3 in DNA: TGTGCCAGCAGAGACACGGTAGTCTATGGCTACACCTTC. It yields the protein CASRDTVVYGYTF.

Comment on this clone: The same CDR3 can be traced to other DNA sequences in this sample. The rearrangement links TRBV5-1 to TRBJ2-7; no reliable D call. V lost 0 bases, J lost 3 bases, and 7 bases lay in between. The CDR3 contains 13 residues. Germline loops: CDR1 SGHRS, CDR2 YFSETQ. CDR3 region: CASSLGQDYEQYF. CDR3 nucleotide sequence: TGCGCCAGCAGCTTGGGGCAGGACTACGAGCAGTACTTC. The variable domain in full, with the rest retrieved from reference TRBV5-1 and TRBJ2-7, is KAGVTQTPRYLIKTRGQQVTLSCSPISGHRSVSWYQQTPGQGLQFLFEYFSETQRNKGNFPGRFSGRQFSNSRSEMNVSTLELGDSALYLCASSLGQDYEQYFGPGTRLTVT.

The rearrangement links TRBV6-5 to TRBJ2-1; D is possibly TRBD1 (5 bases). Trimming pared 0 bases from V and 9 bases from J, leaving 9 bases between. This CDR3 has 13 amino acids. Germline lookup yields CDR1 MNHEY and CDR2 SVGAGI. The CDR3, as DNA: TGTGCCAGCAGTTACTCGAAAAGGGGTGAGCAGTTCTTC. This translates into CASSYSKRGEQFF.

Of note for this clone: Relative to the germline gene, one junction end is altered; a read error may explain this. The V gene is TRBV9, the J gene TRBJ1-2; D is possibly TRBD1 (6 bases). CDR3 length equals 13 residues. Looked up from germline, CDR1 is SGDLS and CDR2 is YYNGEE. The CDR3, as DNA: TGTGCCGGCAGAGACGGGGGGGCGGCCGGCTACACCTTC. Protein sequence: CAGRDGGAAGYTF. Filled out from reference TRBV9 and TRBJ1-2, the complete variable domain reads DSGVTQTPKHLITATGQRVTLRCSPRSGDLSVYWYQQSLDQGLQFLIQYYNGEERAKGNILERFSAQQFPDLHSELNLSSLELGDSALYFCAGRDGGAAGYTFGSGTRLTVV.

The table lists this clone with a few counts. The chain recombines TRBV7-2 with TRBJ1-3; 9 bases line up with TRBD1. The V gene's germline CDR1 is SGHTA and CDR2 FQGNSA. The trim removed 5 bases at V and 0 bases at J, leaving 5 bases unmatched. The CDR3 is 16 residues long. CDR3 sequence reads: CASSKTGGYSGNTIYF. The CDR3 nucleotides read TGTGCCAGCAGCAAGACAGGGGGATACTCTGGAAACACCATATATTTT. The variable domain in full, completed from reference TRBV7-2 and TRBJ1-3, reads GAGVSQSPSNKVTEKGKDVELRCDPISGHTALYWYRQSLGQGLEFLIYFQGNSAPDKSGLPSDRFSAERTGGSVSTLTIQRTQQEDSAVYLCASSKTGGYSGNTIYFGEGSWLTVV.

The chain combines TRBV5-4 with TRBJ2-5, with 9 nucleotides matching TRBD1. This CDR3 is 16 amino acids long. Germline values: CDR1 SGHNT, CDR2 YYREEE (reference sequence). V shed 4 bases and J 4 bases; nucleotides not matched to a gene: 11. CDR3 sequence reads: CASSVSGQGLGETQYF. The CDR3 DNA is TGTGCCAGCAGCGTATCTGGACAGGGGCTTGGAGAGACCCAGTACTTC.

CDR3 sequence: CASSKLSGVEQYF. CDR3 bases: TGTGCCAGCAGTAAATTGTCAGGGGTCGAGCAGTACTTC. The V and J genes are TRBV28 and TRBJ2-7, with D perhaps TRBD1 (6 bases). The V end was cut by 5 bases, the J end by 6 bases, with 14 bases between. In germline, CDR1 is MDHEN, CDR2 SYDVKM. CDR3 length equals 13 residues.

This clone showed up just once. This chain connects TRBV11-2 to TRBJ2-1; 7 nucleotides line up with TRBD2. Per the germline V gene, CDR1 is SGHAT and CDR2 is FQNNGV. There are 15 residues in the CDR3. The V and J ends lost 2 bases and 9 bases, in that order; junction bases with no gene match: 10. CDR3 coding DNA: TGTGCCAGCAGCTTAATCGGCCCGGGCGGGGGTGAGCAGTTCTTC. It yields the protein CASSLIGPGGGEQFF.

The chain links TRBV6-5 to TRBJ2-5; D is unresolved. The CDR3 has 15 residues. Trimming took off 3 bases at V and 1 base at J, with 12 bases between the two ends. The V gene's germline CDR1 is MNHEY and CDR2 SVGAGI. The DNA of the CDR3 is TGTGCCAGCAGTTATTTTGTGGCAGCCCAAGAGACCCAGTACTTC. This sequence encodes CASSYFVAAQETQYF.

The rearrangement links TRBV18 to TRBJ1-1; possibly TRBD1 for D (6 bases). V gave up 3 bases and J gave up 1 base, with 24 bases separating them. The CDR3 has 19 amino acids. Germline lookup yields CDR1 KGHSH and CDR2 LQKENI. CDR3 coding DNA: TGTGCCAGCTCACCCCAACAGGGAACACCTCCATGGGGGAACACTGAAGCTTTCTTT. Translating it yields CASSPQQGTPPWGNTEAFF.